This T cell receptor (beta chain) was retrieved from a study of blood T cell repertoires in COVID-19 (dated by TCRdb to the early 2020s). Regarding the study in general: Samples from collaborators originated in the United States, Italy and Spain and spanned both the acute and convalescent phases of COVID-19. The repertoires were made available in a free public database intended to serve as a resource for research on the immune response to SARS-CoV-2. Samples came from the ongoing ImmuneRACE study (first 160 participants) plus 1,254 subjects from 6 global collaborators. The dataset comprised deeply sampled blood TCRbeta repertoires from subjects exposed to, actively infected with, or recovered from COVID-19. The material from the prospective study consisted of cDNA or gDNA derived from T cells, B-cell-depleted T cells, or PBMCs. Where available, HLA class I and class II types were obtained from metadata supplied by the sample provider rather than from assay-based typing. Sample metadata almost always included a de-identified subject ID, COVID-19 status, age in years and sex.

In Seattle, one collaborating source enrolled patients while the infection was active and tracked those patients longitudinally over the course of disease. Whole blood was collected in K2EDTA tubes by collaborating institutions according to the institutions' own protocols. For TCRbeta analysis, collaborator samples were shipped as frozen whole blood, as isolated PBMCs, or as DNA extracted from either sample type. TCRbeta CDR3 regions were amplified from genomic DNA by means of the immunoSEQ Assay, a bias-controlled multiplex PCR. Turning to the authors' computational methods: The number of nucleated cells in each sample was estimated from the amplification of reference gene primers within the assay. To quantify the absolute abundance of each unique TCRbeta CDR3 rearrangement, sequence reads were collapsed and filtered. For each sample, productive Simpson clonality was calculated as the square root of Simpson's diversity index across productive rearrangements. Held by TCRdb, this immuneACCESS table contains in-frame sequences only and omits some clones. Under half of the omission traces to an unresolved V gene where checked; the cause of the rest is unknown. That table gives V, J and clone size, and the DNA gave D and trimming. In this sample the table shows some 200,000 clones, around 84% of which occur a single time. Around 13% of the sample belongs to the ten largest clones.

The paper's findings and limits, for the study overall: The amount of clinical and demographic metadata varied by source and participant and was provided uncurated.

A note on this clone: Its antigen is unknown. No quality values exist for individual bases; no much larger clone is one base distant.

This clonotype was sampled from a woman aged 70-85 years with COVID-19, enrolled during active disease. Material: peripheral blood.

The sequenced DNA: TGTGCCAGCAGCCCCCCTGCTAGTGGTGAGCAGTTCTTC. Translated, it reads CASSPPASGEQFF. The chain links TRBV12-3 or TRBV12-4 with TRBJ2-1; the D gene remains uncertain. V loses 6 bases, J loses 9 bases, and the germline ends lie 15 bases apart. The CDR3 runs 13 amino acids, cysteine and phenylalanine included. Only the CDR3 portion is preserved as DNA: 39 bases, with reading frame beginning at the first base.